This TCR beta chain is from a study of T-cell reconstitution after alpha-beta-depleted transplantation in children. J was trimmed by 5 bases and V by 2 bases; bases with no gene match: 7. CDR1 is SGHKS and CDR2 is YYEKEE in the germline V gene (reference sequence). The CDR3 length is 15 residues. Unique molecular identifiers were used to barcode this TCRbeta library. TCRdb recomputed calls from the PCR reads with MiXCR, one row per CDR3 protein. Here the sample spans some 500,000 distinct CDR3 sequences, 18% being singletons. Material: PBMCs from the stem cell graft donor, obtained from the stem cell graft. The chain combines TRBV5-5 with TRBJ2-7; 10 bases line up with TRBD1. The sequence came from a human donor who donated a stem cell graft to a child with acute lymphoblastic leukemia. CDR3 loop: CASSFAGQGFNEQYF. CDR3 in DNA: TGTGCCAGCAGCTTCGCGGGACAGGGGTTCAACGAGCAGTACTTC.